This T cell receptor beta chain was observed in a study of PD-1 blockade in classical Hodgkin lymphoma. The method was immunoSEQ multiplex PCR; TCRdb's version includes in-frame clones alone and lacks a portion of them. The repertoire holds around 13,000 clones, with roughly 88% as singletons. The study's findings and limits: Healthy donors reportedly exceeded newly diagnosed patients in baseline TCR diversity. Patients newly diagnosed and complete responders had comparable baseline diversity.

Concerning this clone itself: Its antigen is currently unknown.

Germline V gene data show CDR1 as SGHVS and CDR2 as FQNEAQ. The CDR3 is made up of 14 amino acids. V lost 1 base and J lost 4; bases outside the gene matches: 3. All trial patients relapsed after autologous stem cell transplantation. Magnetic negative selection was used to purify CD4+ T cells from thawed PBMCs. Best response was recorded as complete response, partial response or progressive disease. The sample was CD4+ T cells from blood, taken at baseline. V gene TRBV7-8 combines with J gene TRBJ2-7; the match to TRBD2 covers 8 bases. The TCR comes from a human donor with classical Hodgkin lymphoma. The CDR3 protein is CASSLVSGKYEQYF. The CDR3 DNA reads as TGTGCCAGCAGCTTAGTTAGCGGGAAATACGAGCAGTACTTC.